This T cell receptor (beta chain) was retrieved from a study of CD8+ T cells in alopecia areata. In the study overall: Treatment ran 6 to 18 months, with 6 months of follow-up afterward. Severity in treated patients was scored by percentage of scalp area affected.

On this clone itself: Its antigen is not identified.

General study points: Lesional scalp displayed greater clonality than normal scalp, most notably in alopecia totalis/universalis.

The sequencing template was cDNA reverse transcribed from extracted RNA. Clones were sequenced by immunoSEQ multiplex PCR, and TCRdb holds only the in-frame ones, with some missing. The data show over 95,000 clones, with less than 60% seen just once and more than 3% held by the top ten. Treatment in this sample: oral pan-JAK inhibitor, 5-10 mg twice daily. The study team obtained lesional scalp punch biopsies and peripheral blood from alopecia areata patients. The germline V gene encodes CDR1 SQVTM and CDR2 ANQGSEA. V was pared by 6 bases and J by 0 bases, with 3 bases of the junction left unmatched. The CDR3 has 13 amino acids.

The clonotype was recovered from a human donor with alopecia areata. Sequencing used CD4+ T cells sorted from blood, obtained at week 24, from a patient treated with tofacitinib. The V call is TRBV29-1, the J call TRBJ2-7, with 9 bases matching TRBD1. DNA of the CDR3: TGCAGCGTAGGGACAGGGAACTCCTACGAGCAGTACTTC. Amino acid sequence: CSVGTGNSYEQYF.